Sequencing of this TCR beta chain was carried out in a study of early T cells in non-severe SARS-CoV-2 infection. The study's findings and limits: Private and CD4 specificities were missed by VDJdb matching, skewed to anti-spike CD8.

Germline V gene data show CDR1 as MNHEY and CDR2 as SVGEGT. The CDR3 length is 13 residues. V dropped 6 bases and J dropped 0 bases, with 8 bases sitting between them. Individual cDNA molecules received unique molecular identifiers. TCRdb itself ran the 5' RACE reads through MiXCR, one entry per CDR3 protein. Among around 82,000 distinct CDR3 sequences listed, roughly 12% were seen once. Comments on this clonotype: The antigen is unknown.

The sequence was collected from an adult who was a healthcare worker with PCR-confirmed SARS-CoV-2 infection or an uninfected control (not recorded which). The V and J genes are TRBV6-2 or TRBV6-3 and TRBJ1-1; D is unclear. Input material: whole blood. The CDR3 DNA reads as TGTGCCAGCAGCTCTAACATGAACACTGAAGCTTTCTTT. Its protein product is CASSSNMNTEAFF.